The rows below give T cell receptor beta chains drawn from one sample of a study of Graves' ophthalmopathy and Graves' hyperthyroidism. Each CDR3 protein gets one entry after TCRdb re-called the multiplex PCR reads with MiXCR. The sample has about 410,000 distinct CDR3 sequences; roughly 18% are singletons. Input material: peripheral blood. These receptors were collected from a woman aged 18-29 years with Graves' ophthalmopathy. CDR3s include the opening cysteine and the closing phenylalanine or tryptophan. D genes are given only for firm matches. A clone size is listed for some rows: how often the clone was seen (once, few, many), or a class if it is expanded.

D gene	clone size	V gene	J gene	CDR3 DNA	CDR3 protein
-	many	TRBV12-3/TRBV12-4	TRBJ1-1	TGTGCCAGCAGGGGGGGTATATGGTCTGAAGCTTTCTTT	CASRGGIWSEAFF
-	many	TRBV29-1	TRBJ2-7	TGCAGCGTTTCTTCTAGCTCCGTAACAGGCCTCGAGCAGTACTTC	CSVSSSSVTGLEQYF
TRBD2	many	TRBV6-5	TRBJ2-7	TGTGCCAGCAGACACGGGCTAGCGGGACGCGAGCAGTACTTC	CASRHGLAGREQYF
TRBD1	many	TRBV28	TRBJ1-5	TGTGCCAGCAGTTCTGCCGGGACAGGGGTCAATCAGCCCCAGCATTTT	CASSSAGTGVNQPQHF
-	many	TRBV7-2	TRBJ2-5	TGTGCCAGCAGCCCCCCCCCCGCAACGGAGACCCAGTACTTC	CASSPPPATETQYF
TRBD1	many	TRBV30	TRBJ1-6	TGTGCCTGGAGCGGACAGGGCTTCTCTAATTCACCCCTCCACTTT	CAWSGQGFSNSPLHF
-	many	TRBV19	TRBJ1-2	TGTGCCAGTAGTATTGGGCAGGGAACGGGCTACACCTTC	CASSIGQGTGYTF
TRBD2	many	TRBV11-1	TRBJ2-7	TGTGCCAGCAGCACACATTTGGAGCGGGAGGGCTCCTACGAGCAGTACTTC	CASSTHLEREGSYEQYF
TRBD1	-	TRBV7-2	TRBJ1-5	TGTGCCAGCAGCTATTGGGACAGGAATCAGCCCCAGCATTTT	CASSYWDRNQPQHF
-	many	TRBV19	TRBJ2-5	TGTGCCAGTAGTATCGAGGGCGTTGAAGCGACCCAGTACTTC	CASSIEGVEATQYF
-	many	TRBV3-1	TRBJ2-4	TGTGCCAGCAGCCGGACAGAGGGGGTCGAAAACATTCAGTACTTC	CASSRTEGVENIQYF
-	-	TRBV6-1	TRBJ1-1	TGTGCCAGCAGTGCCTACATGGACACTGAAGCTTTCTTT	CASSAYMDTEAFF
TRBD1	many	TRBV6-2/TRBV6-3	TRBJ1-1	TGTGCCAGCAGTTACGGACAGGGGCCAGCTTTCTTT	CASSYGQGPAFF
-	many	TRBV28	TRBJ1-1	TGTGCCAGCAGTCCCAGACACCCTGAAGCTTTCTTT	CASSPRHPEAFF
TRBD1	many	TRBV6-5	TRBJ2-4	TGTGCCAGCAGTTCCGCCGACAGGGGATTAGCCAAAAACATTCAGTACTTC	CASSSADRGLAKNIQYF
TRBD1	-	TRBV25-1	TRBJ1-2	TGTGCCAGCAGTGGGGGACAGGCGAATGGCTACACCTTC	CASSGGQANGYTF
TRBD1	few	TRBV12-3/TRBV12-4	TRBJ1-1	TGTGCCAGCATCCAGGGACAGACTGAAGCTTTCTTT	CASIQGQTEAFF
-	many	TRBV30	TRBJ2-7	TGTGCCTGGAGTGGAGAGGACCTTGGGGGTTACGAGCAGTACTTC	CAWSGEDLGGYEQYF
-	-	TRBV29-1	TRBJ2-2	TGCAGCGTTAACAGGGAGGAGAACACCGGGGAGCTGTTTTTT	CSVNREENTGELFF
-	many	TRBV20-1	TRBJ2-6	TGCAGTGCTAGAAGCCCCCACTCTGGGGCCAACGTCCTGACTTTC	CSARSPHSGANVLTF
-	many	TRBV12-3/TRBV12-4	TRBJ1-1	TGTGCCAGCACCAGGGCGGGCGACATAAACACTGAAGCTTTCTTT	CASTRAGDINTEAFF
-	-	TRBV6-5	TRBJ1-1	TGTGCCAGCAGTTTAAGTCTAGCAGACACTGAAGCTTTCTTT	CASSLSLADTEAFF
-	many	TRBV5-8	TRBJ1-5	TGTGCCAGCAGCTTGTTCCCCGTCGGGAAGGAGCCCCAGCATTTT	CASSLFPVGKEPQHF
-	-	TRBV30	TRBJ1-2	TGTGCCTGGATCAGGGATGAGAATGGCTACACCTTC	CAWIRDENGYTF
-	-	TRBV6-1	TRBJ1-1	TGTGCCAGCAACTTACGGGGCGGGGCGGGTAGCTCTGAAGCTTTCTTT	CASNLRGGAGSSEAFF
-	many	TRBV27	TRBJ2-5	TGTGCCAGCAGTCGTTTTCTAGGAGAGACCCAGTACTTC	CASSRFLGETQYF
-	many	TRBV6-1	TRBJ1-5	TGTGCCAGCAGTGAGTTAGGGACGTACAATCAGCCCCAGCATTTT	CASSELGTYNQPQHF
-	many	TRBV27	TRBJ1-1	TGTGCCAGCAGTTTATCGGTTCTTACGGGGATTACTGAAGCTTTCTTT	CASSLSVLTGITEAFF
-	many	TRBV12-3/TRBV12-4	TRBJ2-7	TGTGCCAGCAGTTTGGTCAATCCCTACGAGCAGTACTTC	CASSLVNPYEQYF
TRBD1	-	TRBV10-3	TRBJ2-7	TGTGCCATCAGTGGGAATATTGGACAGGGGGACCTGTACTTC	CAISGNIGQGDLYF
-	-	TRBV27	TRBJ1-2	TGTGCCTGCAGTTCTCGACTGGGGGACTATGGCTACACCTTC	CACSSRLGDYGYTF
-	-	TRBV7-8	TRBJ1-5	TGTGCCAGCCCCGGGGGGGGCAGGTGTGGCAATCAGCCCCAGCATTTT	CASPGGGRCGNQPQHF
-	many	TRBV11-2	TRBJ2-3	TGTGCCAGCAGCTTCACTGGGCGCACAGATACGCAGTATTTT	CASSFTGRTDTQYF
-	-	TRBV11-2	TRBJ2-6	TGTGCCAGCACCAAGCTTCCCTCTGGGGCCAACGTCCTGACTTTC	CASTKLPSGANVLTF
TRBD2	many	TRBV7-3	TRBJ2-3	TGTGCCAGCAGCTCTAGCGGGGGGGCCACAGATACGCAGTATTTT	CASSSSGGATDTQYF
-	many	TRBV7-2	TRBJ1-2	TGTGCCAGCAGCTTAGTCGGCGGCCAAGACTATGGCTACACCTTC	CASSLVGGQDYGYTF
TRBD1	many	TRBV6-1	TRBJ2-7	TGTGCCAGCAGTGTAACCGGGACAGGGTGGTTCGAGCAGTACTTC	CASSVTGTGWFEQYF
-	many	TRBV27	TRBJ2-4	TGTGCCAGCAGTAGGCGATTGGCAGTAGGCAAAAACATTCAGTACTTC	CASSRRLAVGKNIQYF
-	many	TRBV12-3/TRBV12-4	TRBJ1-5	TGTGCCAGCAGTTTACATAACGGGAGAAATCAGCCCCAGCATTTT	CASSLHNGRNQPQHF
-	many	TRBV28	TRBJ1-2	TGTGCCAGCAGTGACACGACAGGTTTTTCGAAAGCTAACTATGGCTACACCTTC	CASSDTTGFSKANYGYTF
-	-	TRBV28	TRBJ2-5	TGTGCCAGCATACCCCAGTGGGGAGCGGACGAAGAGACCCAGTACTTC	CASIPQWGADEETQYF
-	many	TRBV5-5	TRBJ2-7	TGTGCCAGCAGCTTGTCCCGGGACGAGCAGTACTTC	CASSLSRDEQYF
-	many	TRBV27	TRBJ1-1	TGTGCCAGCAGTTTCCCCGGGACCCCTGAAGCTTTCTTT	CASSFPGTPEAFF
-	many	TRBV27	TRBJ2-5	TGTGCCAGCAGTTTATCTCTGGGCAGGGTGGAGACCCAGTACTTC	CASSLSLGRVETQYF
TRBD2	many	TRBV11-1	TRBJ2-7	TGTGCCAGCAGTCAGACTAGCGGGAGTGGGTACCAATACGAGCAGTACTTC	CASSQTSGSGYQYEQYF
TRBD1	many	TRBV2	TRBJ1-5	TGTGCCAGCATTGGGACAGGGGGTCATCAGCCCCAGCATTTT	CASIGTGGHQPQHF
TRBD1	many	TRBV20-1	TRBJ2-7	TGCAGTGCTACGCCCTGGGGACAGGGAGTCGAGCAGTACTTC	CSATPWGQGVEQYF
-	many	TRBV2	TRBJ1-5	TGTGCCAGCGGTCAGGGGCCATCCCTTAGCAATCAGCCCCAGCATTTT	CASGQGPSLSNQPQHF
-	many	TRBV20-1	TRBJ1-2	TGCAGTGAAGACGGACAGTTTTCCTATGGCTACACCTTC	CSEDGQFSYGYTF